This T cell receptor beta chain is drawn from a study of OX40 agonist ivuxolimab in advanced cancers. Overall study context: Eligibility admitted prior anti-PD-1, anti-PD-L1 or anti-CTLA-4 therapy; roughly 40% had some.

The germline gives CDR1 KGHSH, CDR2 LQKENI. With 5 bases removed from V and 0 bases from J, the gap between germline ends came to 13 bases. The length of the CDR3 is 16 residues. Sampling times: baseline, cycle 4 day 1, cycle 7 day 1. Sequencing was performed with immunoSEQ multiplex PCR; in TCRdb, only in-frame clones are kept and a portion is missing. There are tens of thousands of clones in the sample; about 89% occur only once, and approximately 0.72% lies in the top ten. Study observations and caveats: Near-lowest levels of clonal expansion characterized partial responders at 0.1-3.0 mg/kg.

This clone was recorded once. Its specificity is unknown. The sequence was obtained from an adult with an advanced solid tumor such as melanoma, head and neck, liver or kidney cancer. The rearrangement links TRBV18 to TRBJ1-4; D uncertain. Sequences were derived from CD4+ or CD8+ T cells sorted from blood, sampled in a trial of the OX40 agonist ivuxolimab. The CDR3 region has the DNA TGTGCCAGCTCAATCCCGACGGGAGCAACTAATGAAAAACTGTTTTTT. This sequence encodes CASSIPTGATNEKLFF.